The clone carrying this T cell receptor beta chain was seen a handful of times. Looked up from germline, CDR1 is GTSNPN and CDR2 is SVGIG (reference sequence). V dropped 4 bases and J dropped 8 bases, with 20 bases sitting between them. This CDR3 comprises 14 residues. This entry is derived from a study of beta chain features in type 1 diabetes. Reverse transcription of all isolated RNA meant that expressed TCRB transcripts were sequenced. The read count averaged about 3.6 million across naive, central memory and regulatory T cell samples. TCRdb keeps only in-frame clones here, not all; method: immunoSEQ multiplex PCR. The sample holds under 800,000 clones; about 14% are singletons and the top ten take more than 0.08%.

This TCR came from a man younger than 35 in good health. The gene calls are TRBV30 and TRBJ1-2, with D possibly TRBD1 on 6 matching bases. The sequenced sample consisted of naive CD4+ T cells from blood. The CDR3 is CAWMGLVGAKGYTF. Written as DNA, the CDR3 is TGTGCCTGGATGGGACTAGTGGGGGCCAAAGGCTACACCTTC.